This TCR beta chain was sequenced for a study of blood T cell repertoires in COVID-19. This CDR3 region has 16 residues. V lost 2 bases to trimming and J lost 0 bases, with 11 bases between them. Germline CDR1 SGHNT, CDR2 YENEEA. Clones were sequenced by immunoSEQ multiplex PCR, and TCRdb holds only the in-frame ones, with some missing. This sample carries about 260,000 clones, about 91% of them seen once, and the ten largest clones take 0.95% to 1.5%. The chain carries TRBV11-3 and TRBJ1-3, with D hard to call. This clonotype was sampled from a woman between 35 and 50 years old with acute COVID-19. Sequencing input: PBMCs or T cells enriched from blood (not recorded which). In nucleotides, the CDR3 is TGTGCCAGCAGCTTAACCACGGGGAGCTCTGGAAACACCATATATTTT. It encodes CASSLTTGSSGNTIYF.